The sequence of this T cell receptor (beta chain) was determined in a study of blood T cells in healthy people across ages. Broader study findings: Age advanced and TCR beta diversity per million T cells fell, roughly linearly.

V was clipped by 0 bases and J by 11 bases, with 23 bases between them. Germline V gene sequence: CDR1 SGHRS, CDR2 YFSETQ. The CDR3 length is 16 residues. A word on this clonotype: Its antigen is currently unknown.

Using a J-beta primer mix together with a sample-barcoded 5' primer, a second PCR was run for about 6 to 12 cycles. MiXCR, applied by TCRdb to the 5' RACE reads, yields one record per CDR3 protein. Found here are some 690,000 distinct CDR3 sequences, about a fifth of them singletons; the top ten hold around a fifth. The chain carries TRBV5-1 and TRBJ2-5; D is possibly TRBD1 (6 bases). Source material: blood. The TCR comes from a man aged 65 to 79 in good health. In DNA form, the CDR3 reads TGCGCCAGCAGCTTGGAACTCCAGGGGACCCAAGGGGAGCAGTACTTC. Encoded protein: CASSLELQGTQGEQYF.